Below, 6 T cell receptor beta chains from the same sample are listed, as sequenced in a study of shared clonotypes between healthy human individuals (dated by TCRdb to the early 2020s). Receptor libraries were prepared by the immunoSEQ multiplex PCR assay. The table comes from immuneACCESS by way of TCRdb, which keeps in-frame sequences with V and J called. Part of the clones is missing from these tables; in studies checked, under half for an unresolved V gene and the rest for unknown reasons. The sample contains about 1.5 million clones, roughly 95% of them found a single time. Jointly, the top ten make up more than 0.9% of the sample. What was sequenced was naive CD4+ T cells sorted from blood. The cell subset or site label, as the study defines it: CD45RA+ positively selected. Receptors were obtained from a man between 25 and 39 years old in good health.

The chain combines TRBV29-1 with TRBJ1-1, with 7 bases lining up with TRBD1. This CDR3 region has 13 residues. The trim removed 8 bases at V and 5 bases at J, leaving 11 bases unmatched. Germline assignment: CDR1 SQVTM and CDR2 ANQGSEA. DNA for the CDR3: TGCAGCCCTGAGCACAGGGGAGGAACTGAAGCTTTCTTT. Encoded protein: CSPEHRGGTEAFF.

This clone has just a few counts. The chain uses TRBV5-1 and TRBJ1-2; tentative D call: TRBD1 (6 bases). Per the germline V gene, CDR1 is SGHRS and CDR2 is YFSETQ. The CDR3 is 14 amino acids. Trimming removed 6 bases from V and 10 bases from J, with 22 bases in between. This CDR3 reads CASTRSGVDGAYTF. DNA for the CDR3: TGCGCCAGCACCCGTTCAGGGGTCGATGGGGCCTACACCTTC.

CDR3 in DNA: TGCGCCAGCAGCCCCAGGACAGCAAAAACCTACGAGCAGTACTTC. Translated: CASSPRTAKTYEQYF. The chain employs TRBV4-1 and TRBJ2-7, with a weak D call TRBD1 (6 bases). Germline assignment: CDR1 MGHRA and CDR2 YSYEKL. This CDR3 spans 15 amino acids. V lost 4 bases to trimming and J lost 2 bases, with 15 bases between them.

CDR3 region: CASSEYGGNYGYTF. The DNA for the CDR3 is TGTGCCAGCAGTGAATATGGGGGGAACTATGGCTACACCTTC. This chain joins TRBV25-1 and TRBJ1-2, with D perhaps TRBD1 (5 bases). The V end was cut by 0 bases, the J end by 2 bases, with 7 bases between. Per the germline V gene, CDR1 is MGHDK and CDR2 is SYGVNS. The CDR3 sequence is 14 residues long.

This chain uses TRBV18 with TRBJ2-1; D not certain. V gave up 2 bases and J gave up 6 bases, with 8 bases separating them. CDR1 is KGHSH and CDR2 is LQKENI in the germline V gene. This CDR3 spans 13 amino acids. This chain's CDR3 is CASSPVRPNEQFF. The CDR3 nucleotides read TGTGCCAGCTCACCAGTCAGACCCAATGAGCAGTTCTTC.

The count of this clone is one. The chain's CDR3 is CASQEGLIPYEQYF. The CDR3 DNA is TGTGCCAGCCAAGAAGGTCTAATTCCCTACGAGCAGTACTTC. This rearrangement joins TRBV6-1 to TRBJ2-7, with D hard to call. CDR1 and CDR2 from the germline V gene are MNHNS and SASEGT. Between the trimmed V and J ends, which lost 8 bases and 2 bases, there was a span of 16 bases. This CDR3 has 14 residues.